This T cell receptor beta chain was observed in a study of blood T cell repertoires in COVID-19 (dated by TCRdb to the early 2020s). A note on the overall study: Samples covering the acute and convalescent phases of COVID-19 were provided by collaborators in the United States, Italy and Spain. The material from the prospective study consisted of cDNA or gDNA derived from T cells, B-cell-depleted T cells, or PBMCs. Deeply sampled blood TCRbeta repertoires from subjects exposed to, actively infected with, or recovered from COVID-19 were included in the dataset. The repertoires were released in a freely available public database meant as a resource for research on the immune response to SARS-CoV-2. The samples were drawn from the first 160 participants of the ongoing ImmuneRACE study and from roughly 1,300 subjects provided by 6 global collaborators. A de-identified subject ID, COVID-19 status, age in years and sex were almost always included in the sample metadata. HLA class I and class II types, where available, came from metadata supplied by the sample provider rather than from assay-based typing.

General study outcomes and caveats: The amount of clinical and demographic metadata varied by source and participant and was provided uncurated.

From its cysteine to its phenylalanine, the CDR3 spans 17 amino acids. This entry keeps only the CDR3 DNA: 51 bases, framed from base 1. CDR1 and CDR2 are drawn from the germline V gene: MRHNA, SNTAGT. The V end gives up 6 bases and the J end 3 bases, leaving 11 bases in the junction not matched to a gene. On this clone itself: No cognate antigen has been identified for it. No base quality information exists; no much larger clone differs at one position.

TCRbeta CDR3 regions were amplified from genomic DNA using the immunoSEQ Assay, a bias-controlled multiplex PCR. In the original analysis: The number of nucleated cells in each sample was estimated from the amplification of reference gene primers within the assay. To quantify the absolute abundance of each unique TCRbeta CDR3 rearrangement, sequence reads were collapsed and filtered. Productive Simpson clonality was computed per sample as the square root of Simpson's diversity index over productive rearrangements. TCRdb carries this immuneACCESS record with in-frame sequences only. Its versions omit some clonotypes, under half of them owing to an unresolved V gene in the studies checked, with the rest unexplained. V, J and clone size are taken as reported in that table, and D and trimming were inferred from the DNA itself. The sample table shows roughly 230,000 clones, and about 82% are seen once. Clones ranked in the top ten supply around 6.4% of the sample.

Each collaborating institution followed its own protocols to collect whole blood in K2EDTA tubes. For TCRbeta analysis, collaborators shipped samples in one of three forms: frozen whole blood, isolated PBMCs, or DNA extracted from either of those sample types. The sequence joins TRBV6-4 to TRBJ2-1, and TRBD1 aligns with 10 junction nucleotides. The material sequenced was peripheral blood. This TCR was recovered from a woman in her sixties or seventies with active or convalescent COVID-19. CDR3 sequence: CASSPGTGDVDYNEQFF. The DNA sequence is given as TGTGCCAGCAGCCCCGGGACAGGGGACGTGGACTACAATGAGCAGTTCTTC.